The rows below give T cell receptor beta chains drawn from one sample of a study of shared clonotypes between healthy human individuals. Assay used: immunoSEQ multiplex PCR; TCRdb lists only in-frame clones, some missing. The sample consists of about 1.5 million clones, under 99% of them appearing once. The sample taken for sequencing was naive CD4+ T cells sorted from blood. Every receptor here comes from a man aged 25 to 45 in good health. The CDR3 runs from the conserved cysteine through the conserved F or W. For some rows the clone size is stated as once, few or many, or as a class when expanded; others skip it.

J | size | V | CDR3
TRBJ2-4 | - | TRBV28 | CASSEPGPKNIQYF
TRBJ2-7 | - | TRBV18 | CASSPSQLGPEQYF
TRBJ1-5 | - | TRBV19 | CASSIWGDSNQPQHF
TRBJ2-1 | - | TRBV2 | CASSESGINEQFF
TRBJ2-4 | - | TRBV2 | CASSEVRSWTAGLYF
TRBJ2-1 | - | TRBV19 | CASSISGIRSYNEQFF
TRBJ2-7 | - | TRBV9 | CASSVGLAGVEQYF
TRBJ2-1 | - | TRBV12-5 | CASGDTVKRSKQFF
TRBJ2-1 | - | TRBV29-1 | CSAPSDSYNEQFF
TRBJ2-6 | - | TRBV7-6 | CASSSAGVSGANVLTF
TRBJ2-2 | once | TRBV5-4 | CASARSGSNTGELFF
TRBJ2-7 | - | TRBV5-4 | CASSLGSSSSYEQYF
TRBJ2-1 | - | TRBV9 | CASSVAGIAGRNEQFF
TRBJ1-4 | - | TRBV5-5 | CASSSGGKENEKLFF
TRBJ2-3 | - | TRBV2 | CAARPGTSTDTQYF
TRBJ2-3 | - | TRBV5-1 | CASTVAGGTDTQYF
TRBJ1-4 | - | TRBV30 | CAWKALGSINEKLFF
TRBJ2-7 | - | TRBV27 | CASSLSQLASYEQYF
TRBJ2-5 | - | TRBV2 | CASSGGVYQETQYF
TRBJ2-2 | - | TRBV7-2 | CASREAGGPGTGELFF
TRBJ1-2 | once | TRBV29-1 | CSVVGGVNYGYTF
TRBJ1-5 | - | TRBV27 | CASSLLGGGNQPQHF
TRBJ2-5 | once | TRBV6-6 | CASSYSDETQYF
TRBJ2-3 | - | TRBV7-2 | CASSLALSGKSTDTQYF